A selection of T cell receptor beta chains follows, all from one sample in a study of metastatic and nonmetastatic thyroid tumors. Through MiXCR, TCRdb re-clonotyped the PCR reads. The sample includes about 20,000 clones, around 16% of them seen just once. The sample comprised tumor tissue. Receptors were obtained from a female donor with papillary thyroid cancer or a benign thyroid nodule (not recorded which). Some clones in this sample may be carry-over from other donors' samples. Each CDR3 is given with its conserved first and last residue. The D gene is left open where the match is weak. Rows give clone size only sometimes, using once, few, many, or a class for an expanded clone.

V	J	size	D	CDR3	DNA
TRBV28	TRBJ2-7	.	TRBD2	CASRTGLAGDEQYF	TGTGCCAGCAGAACCGGACTAGCGGGAGACGAGCAGTACTTC
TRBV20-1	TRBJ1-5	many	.	CSASKGVSNQPQHF	TGCAGTGCTAGCAAAGGAGTGAGCAATCAGCCCCAGCATTTT
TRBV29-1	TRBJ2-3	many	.	CSVPNHLGTDTQYF	TGCAGCGTCCCCAACCACCTCGGCACAGATACGCAGTATTTT
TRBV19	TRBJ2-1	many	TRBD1	CASSIGDREFDEQFF	TGTGCCAGTAGTATAGGGGACAGGGAGTTCGATGAGCAGTTCTTC
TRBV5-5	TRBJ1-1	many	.	CASSLVPGLDTEAFF	TGTGCCAGCAGCTTGGTTCCGGGTTTGGACACTGAAGCTTTCTTT
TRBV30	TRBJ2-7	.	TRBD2	CTCSGGIEQYF	TGTACCTGCTCGGGGGGGATCGAGCAGTACTTC
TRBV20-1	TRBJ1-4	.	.	CSARPQGLFEKLFF	TGCAGTGCTAGACCCCAAGGGCTGTTTGAAAAACTGTTTTTT
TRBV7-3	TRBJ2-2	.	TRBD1	CASIRDRLTGYLFF	TGTGCCAGCATCCGGGACAGGCTGACCGGGTATCTGTTTTTT
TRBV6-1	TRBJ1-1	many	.	CASSEIWQGTFEAFF	TGTGCCAGCAGTGAAATTTGGCAGGGAACGTTTGAAGCTTTCTTT
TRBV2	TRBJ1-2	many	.	CASSGDARYGYTF	TGTGCCAGCAGTGGAGACGCCCGCTATGGCTACACCTTC
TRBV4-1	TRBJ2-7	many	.	CASSQVPAYEQYF	TGCGCCAGCAGCCAGGTCCCCGCCTACGAGCAGTACTTC
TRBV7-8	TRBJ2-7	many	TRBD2	CASSLLVSGSYEQYF	TGTGCCAGCAGCTTACTCGTTAGCGGGAGTTACGAGCAGTACTTC
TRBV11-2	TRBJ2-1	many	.	CASNLLTANEQFF	TGTGCCAGCAACCTCTTGACAGCAAATGAGCAGTTCTTC
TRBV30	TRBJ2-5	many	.	CAWSNRAETQYF	TGTGCCTGGAGTAACAGGGCAGAGACCCAGTACTTC
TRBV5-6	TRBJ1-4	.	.	CASSLEGSGAEEKLFF	TGTGCCAGCAGCTTGGAGGGGTCAGGGGCGGAGGAAAAACTGTTTTTT
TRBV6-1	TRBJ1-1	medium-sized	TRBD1	CASRGDRLGAEAFF	TGTGCCAGCAGGGGGGACAGGCTGGGGGCTGAAGCTTTCTTT
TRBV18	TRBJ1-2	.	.	CASSPLGHSYGYTF	TGTGCCAGCTCACCACTCGGTCATAGCTATGGCTACACCTTC
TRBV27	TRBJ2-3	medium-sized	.	CASGWDTQYF	TGTGCCAGCGGTTGGGATACGCAGTATTTT
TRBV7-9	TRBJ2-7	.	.	CASIFVVTVSYEQYF	TGTGCCAGCATCTTCGTCGTGACGGTCTCCTACGAGCAGTACTTC
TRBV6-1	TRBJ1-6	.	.	CASRVQGRGNSPLHF	TGTGCCAGCAGGGTACAAGGACGGGGTAATTCACCCCTCCACTTT
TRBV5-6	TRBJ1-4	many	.	CASNTGQPHEKLFF	TGTGCCAGCAACACCGGACAGCCGCATGAAAAACTGTTTTTT
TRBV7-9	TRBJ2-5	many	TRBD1	CASSLTGGRGSETQYF	TGTGCCAGCAGCCTGACAGGGGGCAGGGGTTCGGAGACCCAGTACTTC
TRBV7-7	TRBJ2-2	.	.	CASSLVGFGELFF	TGTGCTAGTAGCTTGGTGGGATTCGGGGAGCTGTTTTTT
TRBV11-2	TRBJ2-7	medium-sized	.	CASSFQAGIFSYEQYF	TGTGCCAGCAGCTTCCAGGCCGGGATTTTCTCCTACGAGCAGTACTTC
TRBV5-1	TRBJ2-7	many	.	CASRLTGPGHEQYF	TGCGCCAGCAGGCTGACAGGCCCCGGGCACGAGCAGTACTTC
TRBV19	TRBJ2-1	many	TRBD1	CATQGQGASYNEQFF	TGTGCCACCCAAGGACAGGGGGCCTCCTACAATGAGCAGTTCTTC
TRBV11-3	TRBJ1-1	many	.	CASSRSERGEAFF	TGTGCCAGCAGCCGGTCGGAAAGGGGTGAAGCTTTCTTT
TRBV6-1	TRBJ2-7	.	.	CASKGVPDEQYF	TGTGCCAGCAAGGGGGTGCCTGACGAGCAGTACTTC
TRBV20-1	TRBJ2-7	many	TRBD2	CSASLRSGRGWEQYF	TGCAGTGCTAGCCTACGTAGCGGGCGAGGATGGGAGCAGTACTTC
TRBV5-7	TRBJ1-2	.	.	CASLGQVYGYAF	TGTGCCAGTCTCGGGCAGGTCTATGGCTACGCCTTC
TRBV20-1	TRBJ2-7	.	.	CSARSPDYPKPCEQYF	TGCAGTGCTAGATCCCCGGACTATCCTAAGCCCTGCGAGCAGTACTTC
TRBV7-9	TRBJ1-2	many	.	CASSWAHVGDYGYTF	TGTGCCAGCAGCTGGGCTCACGTAGGAGACTATGGCTACACCTTC
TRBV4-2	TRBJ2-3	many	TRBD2	CASSHLAGGPADTQYF	TGTGCCAGCAGCCACTTAGCGGGAGGGCCGGCAGATACGCAGTATTTT
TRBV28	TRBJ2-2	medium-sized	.	CASSLWGPGPKAGELFF	TGTGCCAGCAGTTTATGGGGTCCGGGACCTAAGGCCGGGGAGCTGTTTTTT
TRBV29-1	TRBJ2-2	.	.	CSVEDNTGELFF	TGCAGCGTTGAAGATAACACCGGGGAGCTGTTTTTT
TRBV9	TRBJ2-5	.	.	CASSGEDSQDTQYF	TGTGCCAGCAGCGGTGAAGATTCCCAAGATACCCAGTACTTC
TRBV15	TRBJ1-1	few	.	CATSGDWGRDTEAFF	TGTGCCACCAGCGGAGATTGGGGGAGGGACACTGAAGCTTTCTTT
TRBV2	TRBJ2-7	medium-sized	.	CASRHPDPYEQYF	TGTGCCAGCAGGCATCCTGACCCTTACGAGCAGTACTTC
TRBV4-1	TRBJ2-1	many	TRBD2	CASSQAGGGDEQFF	TGCGCCAGCAGCCAAGCGGGGGGTGGGGATGAGCAGTTCTTC
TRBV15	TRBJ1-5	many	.	CATSRDRGERQPQHF	TGTGCCACCAGCCGAGATAGGGGGGAGCGGCAGCCCCAGCATTTT
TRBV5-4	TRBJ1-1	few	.	CASSGQFNTEAFF	TGTGCCAGCAGCGGACAGTTTAACACTGAAGCTTTCTTT
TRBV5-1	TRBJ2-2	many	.	CASSLGGTGELFF	TGCGCCAGCAGCTTGGGCGGGACCGGGGAGCTGTTTTTT
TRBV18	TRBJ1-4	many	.	CASSPPSQLNEKLFF	TGTGCCAGCTCACCACCGTCTCAATTGAACGAAAAACTGTTTTTT
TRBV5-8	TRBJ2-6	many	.	CASSFDLSGANVLTF	TGTGCCAGCAGCTTCGACCTCTCTGGGGCCAACGTCCTGACTTTC
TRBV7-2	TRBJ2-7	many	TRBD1	CASSRGTDEQYF	TGTGCCAGCAGCCGAGGGACAGACGAGCAGTACTTC
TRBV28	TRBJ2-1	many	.	CASSTFIDSYNEQFF	TGTGCCAGCAGTACCTTTATAGACTCCTACAATGAGCAGTTCTTC